This T cell receptor beta chain was captured by sequencing in a study of blood T cell repertoires in COVID-19. At the level of the study: Spain, Italy and the United States supplied samples that represented acute and convalescent COVID-19. Sources were T cells, B-cell-depleted T cells, or PBMCs; the material itself was cDNA or gDNA.

With 0 bases removed from V and 4 bases from J, the gap between germline ends came to 3 bases. The germline CDR1 and CDR2 sequences are SGHAT and FQNNGV. The CDR3 is 12 amino acids. The authors' processing: Amplification with reference gene primers provided the estimates of nucleated cell counts. TCRdb keeps only in-frame clones here, not all; method: immunoSEQ multiplex PCR. The DNA was the basis for D and trimming; V, J and clone size are from that table. In the table there are 140,000 or so clones, more than 75% of which are singletons. The chain links TRBV11-2 to TRBJ1-2; D unresolved. The sequenced sample was peripheral blood. The clonotype originates from a human donor with acute or convalescent COVID-19. The donor label of this sample is uncertain. The chain's CDR3 is CASSLDGYGYTF. The CDR3 region has the DNA TGTGCCAGCAGCTTAGACGGCTATGGCTACACCTTC.